This T cell receptor (beta chain) derives from a study of T cell repertoires in cytomegalovirus infection. General study points: CMV carriers with the relevant HLA were identified by cumulative public TCR beta family frequency.

Only a few counts were recorded for this clonotype. Its cognate antigen is unknown. TCRdb called the reads again in MiXCR, with one record for every CDR3 protein. The data show some 300,000 distinct CDR3 sequences, approximately 15% seen once. CDR3 size: 15 residues. The V and J ends lost 5 bases and 4 bases respectively, with 12 bases between them. Germline V lookup: CDR1 SSHAT, CDR2 FNYEAQ (reference sequence). This chain connects TRBV7-7 to TRBJ1-6; D is uncertain. The material sequenced was PBMCs. The sequence was collected from a human donor in good health (CMV status not recorded). Some clones in this sample may be carry-over from other donors' samples. CDR3 nucleotides: TGTGCCAGCAGCCTCGATGGCCCATATAATTCACCCCTCCACTTT. Translation gives CASSLDGPYNSPLHF. The whole variable domain, filled in from reference TRBV7-7 and TRBJ1-6, reads GAGVSQSPRYKVTKRGQDVTLRCDPISSHATLYWYQQALGQGPEFLTYFNYEAQPDKSGLPSDRFSAERPEGSISTLTIQRTEQRDSAMYRCASSLDGPYNSPLHFGNGTRLTVT.